This note documents a single T cell receptor (beta chain) sequence. The target antigen is unknown. Single viable CD3+CD4+CD8-CD45RO+ cells were sorted as the memory CD4+ T cells. Donors' CMV status reflects serum IgG against pp150, pp28, p38, p52. The data are from a study of memory CD4+ T cells and cytomegalovirus serostatus. Study background: Healthy Belgian adult donors included roughly ten CMV-positive and approximately 25 CMV-negative people. Broader study findings: Each of approximately 73 CMV-associated TCRbeta sequences occurred in one to five individuals.

In the source study's methods: Out-of-frame sequences were removed, leaving about 2.2 million distinct TCRbeta sequences. Libraries were prepared by immunoSEQ multiplex PCR; TCRdb keeps only in-frame clonotypes and omits some of them. Clonal size and the V and J genes are those of that table, whereas D and trimming came from the DNA. The sample consists of about 75,000 clones, roughly 80% of them appearing once. The germline V gene has CDR1 MNHEY and CDR2 SMNVEV (reference sequence). The length of the CDR3 is 14 residues. V gave up 3 bases and J gave up 6 bases, with 13 bases separating them. The specimen sequenced was memory CD4+ T cells from blood. The gene calls are TRBV27 and TRBJ2-3, with D possibly TRBD1 on 6 matching bases. This clonotype was sampled from an adult in good health and CMV-seropositive. The CDR3: CASSLQGPRDTQYF. The DNA of the CDR3 is TGTGCCAGCAGTTTGCAGGGGCCCAGGGATACGCAGTATTTT.